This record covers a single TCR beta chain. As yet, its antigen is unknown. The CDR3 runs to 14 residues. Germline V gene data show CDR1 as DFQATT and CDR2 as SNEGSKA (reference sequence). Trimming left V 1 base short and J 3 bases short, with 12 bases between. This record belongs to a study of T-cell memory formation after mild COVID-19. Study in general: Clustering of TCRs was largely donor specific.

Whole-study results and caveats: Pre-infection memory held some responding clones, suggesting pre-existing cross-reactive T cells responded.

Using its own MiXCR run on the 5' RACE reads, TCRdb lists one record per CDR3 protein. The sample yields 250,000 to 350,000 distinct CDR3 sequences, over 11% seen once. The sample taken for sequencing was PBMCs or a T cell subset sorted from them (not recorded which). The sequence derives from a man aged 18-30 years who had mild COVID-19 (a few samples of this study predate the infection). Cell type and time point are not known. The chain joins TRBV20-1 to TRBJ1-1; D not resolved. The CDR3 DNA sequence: TGCAGTGCTAGAGCGATGGGAGTCGACACTGAAGCTTTCTTT. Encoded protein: CSARAMGVDTEAFF.